This T cell receptor beta chain was identified during a study of blood T cell repertoires in COVID-19. Study details: The study drew acute and convalescent COVID-19 samples from the United States, Italy and Spain. PBMCs, B-cell-depleted T cells, or T cells provided the cDNA or gDNA that made up the material.

In the source study's methods: Estimation of nucleated cell counts was performed using reference gene primer amplification. TCRdb keeps only in-frame clones here, not all; method: immunoSEQ multiplex PCR. That table is the source of V, J and clone size, and D and trimming were worked out from the DNA. Seen here are roughly 190,000 clones, 80% to 90% observed once, and the top ten hold about 1%. V lost 4 bases to trimming and J lost 3 bases, with 16 bases between them. This CDR3 is built from 15 residues. This TCR was sampled from a man in his thirties or forties with acute or convalescent COVID-19. The chain recombines TRBV23-1 with TRBJ2-7; a possible D gene is TRBD2 (5 bases). TRBV23-1 is placed among ORFs of uncertain function. The sequencing input was peripheral blood. CDR3 bases: TGCGCCAGCAGTCCCCTCCTCGGGGTCTACTACGAGCAGTACTTC. The encoded protein is CASSPLLGVYYEQYF.